The clone carrying this T cell receptor beta chain has at least ten counts. Its antigen remains unidentified. The CDR3 spans 13 residues. V shed 2 bases and J shed 5 bases, with 7 bases lying between them. The data stem from a study of CD8 T cells in ankylosing spondylitis. General observations from the study: Existing reports had already noted some motif variants in reactive arthritis synovial fluid and blood. One TCR beta motif, made up of eight or nine highly homologous variants, appeared characteristic of ankylosing spondylitis blood.

TCRdb processed the 5' RACE reads anew with MiXCR; each CDR3 protein has one entry. The profile shows about 230,000 distinct CDR3 sequences, less than 9.5% of them singletons. The TCR sequence derives from a female donor with ankylosing spondylitis or in good health (not recorded which). Sequenced material: blood, either unsorted or a sorted T cell fraction (not recorded which). The chain uses TRBV12-3 or TRBV12-4 and TRBJ2-1; no clear D. The CDR3 region has the DNA TGTGCCAGCAGTTTAAACAGCCACAATGAGCAGTTCTTC. Protein: CASSLNSHNEQFF.